One TCR beta chain is described in this entry. The data were produced by immunoSEQ multiplex PCR, yet TCRdb's version contains in-frame clones alone and is incomplete. Of approximately 98,000 clones in the sample, roughly nine tenths were seen once. The data originate from a study of T cell changes during pregnancy in multiple sclerosis. The sequenced sample was peripheral blood, obtained after pregnancy. The source is a female donor in good health, enrolled as a control in a pregnancy study.

The DNA for the CDR3 is TGTGCCAGCTCACCGACAGAGAACACCGGGGAGCTGTTTTTT. Its translation is CASSPTENTGELFF. The gene calls are TRBV18 and TRBJ2-2, with TRBD1 as a possible D gene (5 bases). V shed 3 bases and J shed 1 base, with 6 bases lying between them. The germline V gene encodes CDR1 KGHSH and CDR2 LQKENI. This CDR3 spans 14 amino acids.